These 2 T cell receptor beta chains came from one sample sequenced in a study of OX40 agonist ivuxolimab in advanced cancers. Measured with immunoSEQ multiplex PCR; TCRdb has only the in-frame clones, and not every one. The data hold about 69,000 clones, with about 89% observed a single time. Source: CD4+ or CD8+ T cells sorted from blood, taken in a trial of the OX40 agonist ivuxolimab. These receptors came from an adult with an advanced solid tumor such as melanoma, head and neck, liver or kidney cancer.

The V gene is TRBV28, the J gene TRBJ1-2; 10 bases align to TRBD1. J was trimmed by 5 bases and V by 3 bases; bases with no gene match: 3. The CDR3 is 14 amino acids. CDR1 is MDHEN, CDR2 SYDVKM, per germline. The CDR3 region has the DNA TGTGCCAGCAGTTTGGGACAGGGGCGGTATGGCTACACCTTC. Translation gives CASSLGQGRYGYTF.

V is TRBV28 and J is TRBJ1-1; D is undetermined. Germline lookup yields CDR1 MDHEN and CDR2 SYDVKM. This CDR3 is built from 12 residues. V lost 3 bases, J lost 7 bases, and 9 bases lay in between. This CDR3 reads CASSFRGIEAFF. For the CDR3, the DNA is TGTGCCAGCAGTTTCCGCGGTATTGAAGCTTTCTTT.